This T cell receptor beta chain was identified in a study of blood T cell repertoires in COVID-19. Assay used: immunoSEQ multiplex PCR; TCRdb lists only in-frame clones, some missing. Counted here are 360,000 or so clones, roughly 89% occurring once; the ten biggest clones make up less than 2%. V was clipped by 4 bases and J by 6 bases, with 8 bases between them. Germline lookup yields CDR1 LGHDT and CDR2 YNNKEL (reference sequence). This CDR3 has 12 residues. This clone was recorded only once. V gene TRBV3-1 (or the pseudogene TRBV3-2) combines with J gene TRBJ2-3; D is undetermined. The sequence was collected from a woman in her 30s who had recovered from COVID-19. Sample: PBMCs or T cells enriched from blood (not recorded which). CDR3 protein: CASSPSSDTQYF. The CDR3 bases are TGTGCCAGCAGCCCCTCTAGTGATACGCAGTATTTT.